One sample yielded the 11 T cell receptor beta chains listed below, sequenced in a study of response to subunit inactivated influenza vaccine. Each CDR3 protein gets one entry after TCRdb re-called the RT-PCR reads with MiXCR. Among hundreds of thousands of distinct CDR3 sequences listed, just over 20% were seen once. The sequenced sample was PBMCs from blood, obtained approximately 20 months after vaccination. Receptor source: a man aged 45 to 75 who received an inactivated influenza vaccine.

In its sample, this clonotype was seen a few times. The J gene is TRBJ1-2, the V gene TRBV10-3, with unresolved D. V was trimmed by 2 bases and J by 0 bases, leaving 16 bases between them. The CDR3 consists of 17 residues. Germline V lookup: CDR1 ENHRY, CDR2 SYGVKD. The DNA of the CDR3 is TGTGCCATCAGTGAGCGGGGTCTATCCACTCCTAACTATGGCTACACCTTC. This encodes CAISERGLSTPNYGYTF.

The chain is built from TRBV6-2 or TRBV6-3 and TRBJ2-1; either TRBD1 or TRBD2 may supply D (5 bases each). V dropped 8 bases and J dropped 10 bases, with 12 bases sitting between them. This CDR3 has 11 residues. Germline V lookup: CDR1 MNHEY, CDR2 SVGEGT. Here the CDR3 DNA reads TGTGCCAGCGTGAGCAGGGACGAGCAGTTCTTC. Its translation: CASVSRDEQFF.

This chain connects TRBV11-2 to TRBJ2-7; TRBD2 agrees at 7 bases. CDR3 length: 15 residues. V was pared by 2 bases and J by 2 bases, with 6 bases of the junction left unmatched. Germline CDR1 reads SGHAT; CDR2 reads FQNNGV. CDR3 in amino acids: CASSLRLADTYEQYF. CDR3 in DNA: TGTGCCAGCAGCTTACGGCTAGCGGATACCTACGAGCAGTACTTC.

This clonotype has just a few counts. The chain has TRBV7-9 and TRBJ2-3, with 14 bases fitting TRBD2. The CDR3 length is 16 residues. CDR1 and CDR2 (germline): SEHNR, FQNEAQ (reference sequence). The trim removed 3 bases at V and 4 bases at J, leaving 3 bases unmatched. In DNA, the CDR3 is TGTGCCAGCAGCTTCCCGGGACTAGCGGGAGCAGATACGCAGTATTTT. Translated, it gives CASSFPGLAGADTQYF. The full variable domain, in which reference TRBV7-9 and TRBJ2-3 provide the parts outside the CDR3, is DTGVSQNPRHKITKRGQNVTFRCDPISEHNRLYWYRQTLGQGPEFLTYFQNEAQLEKSRLLSDRFSAERPKGSFSTLEIQRTEQGDSAMYLCASSFPGLAGADTQYFGPGTRLTVL.

This clonotype has more than one count but fewer than ten. This rearrangement joins TRBV7-2 to TRBJ1-5; the D is unclear. This CDR3 comprises 13 residues. The ends were cut back, 6 bases at V and 9 bases at J, with 15 bases in the middle. Germline CDR1 and CDR2: SGHTA and FQGNSA. Here the CDR3 reads CASSSNTASPQHF. In nucleotides, the CDR3 is TGTGCCAGCAGTTCTAATACAGCCTCGCCCCAGCATTTT.

This clonotype was seen only a few times. The V call is TRBV11-1, the J call TRBJ2-7; 12 bases line up with TRBD2. There are 18 residues in the CDR3. V lost 5 bases to trimming and J lost 2 bases; unmatched junction nucleotides: 13. Germline values: CDR1 SGHAT, CDR2 FQDESV (reference sequence). CDR3 DNA sequence: TGTGCCAGCAGCCCCAAACCAGGACTAGCGGGGAAAACCTACGAGCAGTACTTC. Its protein product is CASSPKPGLAGKTYEQYF.

This clonotype was seen at least ten times. The chain has TRBV19 and TRBJ1-2; D is unresolved. The CDR3 length is 14 residues. From germline, CDR1 is LNHDA and CDR2 SQIVND (reference sequence). V lost 1 base to trimming and J lost 5 bases, with 11 bases between them. DNA of the CDR3: TGTGCCAGTAGTATAGCACAGAGACCTTATGGCTACACCTTC. It codes for CASSIAQRPYGYTF.

This chain joins TRBV7-2 and TRBJ2-5; 14 bases are shared with TRBD2. With V trimmed by 0 bases and J by 2 bases, 14 bases remained unmatched. The CDR3 covers 21 residues. Germline V gene data show CDR1 as SGHTA and CDR2 as FQGNSA. The CDR3 region has the DNA TGTGCCAGCAGCTTAGCGGGGACTAGCGGGGGCCCCCGCCGACCTCAAGAGACCCAGTACTTC. Its protein is CASSLAGTSGGPRRPQETQYF. Drawing the rest from reference TRBV7-2 and TRBJ2-5, the complete variable domain is GAGVSQSPSNKVTEKGKDVELRCDPISGHTALYWYRQSLGQGLEFLIYFQGNSAPDKSGLPSDRFSAERTGGSVSTLTIQRTQQEDSAVYLCASSLAGTSGGPRRPQETQYFGPGTRLLVL.

This clonotype was counted only a few times. The CDR3 coding sequence is TGTGCCAGCAGATCTGGACAGGGGGGACAGCCCCAGCATTTT. Translation gives CASRSGQGGQPQHF. The chain recombines TRBV6-2 or TRBV6-3 with TRBJ1-5; 10 bases align to TRBD1. The CDR3 has 14 amino acids. The trim removed 6 bases at V and 7 bases at J, leaving 6 bases unmatched. Germline CDR1 MNHEY, CDR2 SVGEGT.

This clonotype was detected many times. V usage is TRBV5-1 and J usage is TRBJ1-2; maybe TRBD1 (6 bases). The CDR3 is made up of 14 amino acids. Trimming removed 4 bases from V and 8 bases from J, with 18 bases in between. The germline V gene encodes CDR1 SGHRS and CDR2 YFSETQ. CDR3 protein: CASSPPTGPGGYTF. CDR3 DNA: TGCGCCAGCAGCCCCCCCACAGGGCCGGGAGGCTACACCTTC.

This chain joins TRBV7-9 and TRBJ2-7; 10 nucleotides align to TRBD2. V gave up 1 base and J gave up 3 bases; unmatched junction bases: 6. CDR3 length: 16 amino acids. Per germline, CDR1 SEHNR and CDR2 FQNEAQ (reference sequence). This CDR3 reads CASSLEPSGSYYEQYF. Written as DNA, the CDR3 is TGTGCCAGCAGCTTAGAGCCTAGCGGGAGTTACTACGAGCAGTACTTC.